A single sample is the source of the 25 T cell receptor beta chains below, sequenced in a study of type 1 regulatory T cells. Via MiXCR, TCRdb re-called the reads, giving one row per CDR3 protein. The sample holds 80,000 to 100,000 distinct CDR3 sequences, about a third seen once. Material: CD4+ T cells, either the whole sample or a sorted fraction (not recorded which). The receptor source for this set is a human donor in good health.

This clonotype was detected a few times. The chain combines TRBV12-3 or TRBV12-4 with TRBJ2-7; 7 positions agree with TRBD2. This CDR3 is built from 17 residues. V lost 5 bases to trimming and J lost 1 base; unmatched junction nucleotides: 14. For the CDR3, the DNA is TGTGCCAGCAGTACCCGGGGGGTGGGGGGAGGATCCTACGAGCAGTACTTC. This gives the protein CASSTRGVGGGSYEQYF.

This chain uses TRBV2 with TRBJ2-1; possibly TRBD2 for D (8 bases). Trimming removed 7 bases from V and 9 bases from J, with 13 bases in between. The CDR3 consists of 12 residues. The V gene's germline CDR1 is SNHLY and CDR2 FYNNEI. CDR3 amino acids: CASKREGAEQFF. The CDR3 nucleotides are TGTGCCAGCAAACGGGAGGGGGCTGAGCAGTTCTTC.

This sequence joins TRBV24-1 and TRBJ2-1; no clear D. The germline V gene encodes CDR1 KGHDR and CDR2 SFDVKD. V lost 8 bases, J lost 5 bases, and 6 bases lay in between. The CDR3 is 11 amino acids. The CDR3: CATTLNNEQFF. The CDR3 nucleotides read TGTGCCACCACGCTGAACAATGAGCAGTTCTTC.

With regard to this clonotype: Its ends do not fully match the called genes, so a read error is possible. The gene calls are TRBV6-2 or TRBV6-3 and TRBJ2-1, with a possible D match to TRBD2 (5 bases). Germline V gives CDR1 MNHEY, CDR2 SVGEGT. This CDR3 has 12 amino acids. The CDR3 spells CAGSYEGTHPFF. The DNA of the CDR3 is TGTGCCGGCAGTTACGAGGGTACGCACCCATTCTTC.

This clonotype was seen more than once but under ten times. This sequence joins TRBV4-3 and TRBJ2-7; D gene unclear. The length of the CDR3 is 15 residues. The germline V and J ends were trimmed by 0 bases and 6 bases, with 15 bases remaining between them. The germline CDR1 and CDR2 sequences are LGHNA and YSLEER. In nucleotides, the CDR3 is TGCGCCAGCAGCCAAGATCTTGGTCAGTTCGCCGAGCAGTACTTC. Translation gives CASSQDLGQFAEQYF.

The chain links TRBV20-1 to TRBJ2-5, with 8 nucleotides matching TRBD2. Trimming removed 1 base from V and 4 bases from J; junction bases left unmatched: 20. This CDR3 is built from 19 residues. CDR1 and CDR2 from the germline V gene are DFQATT and SNEGSKA (reference sequence). CDR3 nucleotides: TGCAGTGCTAGAGTCCCCCTCCCCGGGACTAGAGTAAGGGGAGAGACCCAGTACTTC. Translating it yields CSARVPLPGTRVRGETQYF.

This clonotype has only a few counts. The V and J genes are TRBV20-1 and TRBJ2-1, with D perhaps matching TRBD2 (5 bases). Trimming left V 5 bases short and J 0 bases short, with 11 bases between. CDR3 length: 14 amino acids. The germline gives CDR1 DFQATT, CDR2 SNEGSKA (reference sequence). The CDR3 nucleotides are TGCAGTGCTCTCGACCGGGACTCCTACAATGAGCAGTTCTTC. Translating it yields CSALDRDSYNEQFF.

The chain joins TRBV15 to TRBJ2-1, with TRBD1 matching over 7 bases. Germline-derived CDR1 and CDR2 are LNHNV and YYDKDF (reference sequence). J lost 12 bases, V lost 5 bases, and 22 bases had no gene match. The CDR3 contains 17 residues. The CDR3 DNA follows: TGTGCCACCAGCGCCCGAAGGAGTCAGGGGGAGCACCGGGTGCAGTTCTTC. Protein product: CATSARRSQGEHRVQFF.

This clonotype has just a few counts. The gene calls are TRBV4-1 and TRBJ2-5, with 10 bases matching TRBD1. Germline-derived CDR1 and CDR2 are MGHRA and YSYEKL. The CDR3 has 15 residues. Losses at the gene ends were 1 base for V and 3 bases for J; bases not matched to a gene: 2. The CDR3 loop is CASSQVGTGEETQYF. CDR3 bases: TGCGCCAGCAGCCAAGTCGGGACAGGGGAAGAGACCCAGTACTTC.

This sequence joins TRBV12-3 or TRBV12-4 and TRBJ2-5; TRBD2 agrees at 11 bases. With V trimmed by 6 bases and J by 4 bases, 4 bases remained unmatched. The CDR3 is made up of 14 amino acids. CDR3: CASRTSGNSETQYF. The CDR3 region has the DNA TGTGCCAGCAGGACTAGCGGGAATTCAGAGACCCAGTACTTC.

The CDR3 nucleotides are TGCGCCAGCAGTCCCAATAGCGGGAGACGTCAAGAGACCCAGTACTTC. Protein sequence: CASSPNSGRRQETQYF. V and J are TRBV23-1 and TRBJ2-5; 9 nucleotides align to TRBD2. TRBV23-1 is identified as an open reading frame with a role that is uncertain. The CDR3 runs to 16 residues. Trimming removed 4 bases from V and 2 bases from J; junction bases left unmatched: 8.

The chain has TRBV7-8 and TRBJ2-2; TRBD2 matches 16 bases. With 2 bases clipped from V and 4 bases from J, the junction kept 16 bases outside the gene matches. Germline V gene data show CDR1 as SGHVS and CDR2 as FQNEAQ. CDR3 length: 22 residues. The CDR3 bases are TGTGCCAGCAGCTTATTAGCCAAGCCTCCGGGACTAGCGGGAGGGAGCACCGGGGAGCTGTTTTTT. This codes for CASSLLAKPPGLAGGSTGELFF. The whole variable domain, filled in from reference TRBV7-8 and TRBJ2-2, reads GAGVSQSPRYKVAKRGQDVALRCDPISGHVSLFWYQQALGQGPEFLTYFQNEAQLDKSGLPSDRFFAERPEGSVSTLKIQRTQQEDSAVYLCASSLLAKPPGLAGGSTGELFFGEGSRLTVL.

The rearrangement uses TRBV3-1 and TRBJ2-5; D is unresolved. The ends were cut back, 2 bases at V and 4 bases at J, with 20 bases in the middle. There are 17 residues in the CDR3. Looked up from germline, CDR1 is LGHDT and CDR2 is YNNKEL (reference sequence). The CDR3 region is CASSQPLKIKGGETQYF. The CDR3 region has the DNA TGTGCCAGCAGCCAACCCCTAAAGATAAAGGGTGGAGAGACCCAGTACTTC.

This clonotype occurred once. The chain links TRBV5-1 to TRBJ2-5; 8 positions match TRBD2. Trimming removed 1 base from V and 5 bases from J; junction bases left unmatched: 13. Germline loops: CDR1 SGHRS, CDR2 YFSETQ. CDR3 length: 17 residues. This chain's CDR3 is CASSLLSSGGGGETQYF. CDR3 sequence (DNA): TGCGCCAGCAGCTTGTTGTCCAGCGGGGGAGGTGGGGAGACCCAGTACTTC.

This clonotype has more than one count but fewer than ten. This chain uses TRBV19 with TRBJ2-1; D remains unclear. Germline V lookup: CDR1 LNHDA, CDR2 SQIVND (reference sequence). CDR3 length: 16 residues. Deletions cut 6 bases from V and 0 bases from J, with 15 bases between. The CDR3 coding sequence is TGTGCCAGTAGCGTAAAAACCCTGAGCTCCTACAATGAGCAGTTCTTC. Amino acids: CASSVKTLSSYNEQFF.

This clonotype was seen a few times. V gene TRBV5-1 combines with J gene TRBJ1-4, with D uncertain. Germline CDR1 is SGHRS and CDR2 is YFSETQ. Trimming left V 3 bases short and J 0 bases short, with 9 bases between. CDR3 length: 15 residues. CDR3 in amino acids: CASSSNLATNEKLFF. DNA of the CDR3: TGCGCCAGCAGCTCGAACCTTGCAACTAATGAAAAACTGTTTTTT.

The chain carries TRBV5-6 and TRBJ2-1; 9 bases fit TRBD1. Losses at the gene ends were 6 bases for V and 5 bases for J; bases not matched to a gene: 12. The CDR3 has 16 residues. Germline values: CDR1 SGHDT, CDR2 YYEEEE. CDR3 in amino acids: CASITTGTGFHNEQFF. Written as DNA, the CDR3 is TGTGCCAGCATCACGACCGGGACAGGGTTCCACAATGAGCAGTTCTTC.

The DNA of the CDR3 is TGTGCCAGCAGTTTAAGCAGTCCAGCGGGCGAGCAGTACTTC. Encoded protein: CASSLSSPAGEQYF. The chain joins TRBV28 to TRBJ2-7, with D maybe TRBD2 (6 bases). The CDR3 is 14 residues long. Germline lookup yields CDR1 MDHEN and CDR2 SYDVKM. V lost 2 bases and J lost 6, with 14 bases in between.

The gene calls are TRBV7-9 and TRBJ2-7; 12 bases are a match to TRBD2. Germline V lookup: CDR1 SEHNR, CDR2 FQNEAQ (reference sequence). This CDR3 has 14 residues. Germline trimming cut 5 bases from V and 7 bases from J; bases unmatched to any gene: 6. The CDR3 spells CASSTLAGGMEQYF. CDR3 DNA sequence: TGTGCCAGCAGCACACTAGCGGGAGGCATGGAGCAGTACTTC. The entire variable domain, with the rest obtained from reference TRBV7-9 and TRBJ2-7, is as follows: DTGVSQNPRHKITKRGQNVTFRCDPISEHNRLYWYRQTLGQGPEFLTYFQNEAQLEKSRLLSDRFSAERPKGSFSTLEIQRTEQGDSAMYLCASSTLAGGMEQYFGPGTRLTVT.

This clonotype was observed a few times. The chain carries TRBV21-1 and TRBJ2-5. TRBV21-1 counts as a pseudogene. The CDR3 is 14 amino acids. The CDR3 here is CASNIGEIQETQYF. The CDR3 DNA sequence: TGTGCCAGCAACATCGGAGAGATCCAAGAGACCCAGTACTTC.

This chain joins TRBV7-8 and TRBJ2-1, with TRBD2 identical over 11 bases. Germline V gives CDR1 SGHVS, CDR2 FQNEAQ. The CDR3 has 16 amino acids. The trim removed 4 bases at V and 4 bases at J, leaving 6 bases unmatched. The CDR3 spells CASSSLTSGIYNEQFF. The CDR3 nucleotides read TGTGCCAGCAGCTCCCTGACTAGCGGGATTTACAATGAGCAGTTCTTC.

The sample holds a few counts of this clonotype. This sequence joins TRBV11-2 and TRBJ2-5; TRBD2 aligns across 14 bases. Per germline, CDR1 SGHAT and CDR2 FQNNGV. J was trimmed by 5 bases and V by 1 base; bases with no gene match: 3. This CDR3 has 16 amino acids. The CDR3 DNA reads as TGTGCCAGCAGCTTAGGACTAGCGGGAGGGTGGGAGACCCAGTACTTC. Translating it yields CASSLGLAGGWETQYF.

The chain combines TRBV24-1 with TRBJ2-5; D might be TRBD2 (5 bases). V shed 4 bases and J shed 4 bases, with 15 bases lying between them. Germline CDR1 reads KGHDR; CDR2 reads SFDVKD. CDR3 length: 15 amino acids. CDR3 sequence: CATSEPARVPETQYF. CDR3 coding DNA: TGTGCCACCAGTGAACCGGCGCGGGTCCCAGAGACCCAGTACTTC.

The chain has TRBV12-3 or TRBV12-4 and TRBJ1-2; no clear D. The CDR3 is made up of 13 amino acids. Trimming cost V 3 bases and J 0 bases, with 5 bases left between them. The CDR3 reads CASSLSTNYGYTF. The CDR3 bases are TGTGCCAGCAGTTTGTCCACTAACTATGGCTACACCTTC.

This clonotype appeared a few times. This chain connects TRBV20-1 to TRBJ2-4, with no clear D. Germline CDR1 and CDR2: DFQATT and SNEGSKA (reference sequence). The CDR3 contains 15 residues. Trimming left V 1 base short and J 0 bases short, with 10 bases between. CDR3 region: CSARGGGVAKNIQYF. The DNA of the CDR3 is TGCAGTGCTAGAGGGGGTGGGGTAGCCAAAAACATTCAGTACTTC.